The 32 T cell receptor beta chains presented below share a single source sample, sequenced in a study of metastatic and nonmetastatic thyroid tumors. Each patient went into thyroid surgery without having received any treatment. Using MiXCR, TCRdb reanalyzed the PCR reads. This sample has more than 40,000 clones, with less than 25% found just once. The specimen sequenced was tumor tissue. Receptors originate from a female donor with papillary thyroid cancer or a benign thyroid nodule (not recorded which). Some clones in this sample may be carry-over from other donors' samples.

There are many counts of this clone. The V call is TRBV12-3 or TRBV12-4, the J call TRBJ2-3; 10 positions agree with TRBD1. Losses at the gene ends were 5 bases for V and 6 bases for J; bases not matched to a gene: 11. This CDR3 has 16 residues. CDR3: CASSDLGQGEGDTQYF. The CDR3, as DNA: TGTGCCAGCAGTGATCTTGGACAGGGGGAAGGGGATACGCAGTATTTT.

Only a few counts were recorded for this clone. The V and J genes are TRBV28 and TRBJ2-7, with 7 bases identical to TRBD2. Germline-derived CDR1 and CDR2 are MDHEN and SYDVKM. The CDR3 loop spans 13 amino acids. The V gene end was trimmed by 2 bases and the J gene end by 3 bases; junction bases not matched to a gene: 1. CDR3 in DNA: TGTGCCAGCAGTTTAGGCGGGGGCTACGAGCAGTACTTC. It yields the protein CASSLGGGYEQYF.

The table lists this clone with many counts. The CDR3 DNA is TGTGCCAGCAGTTACTCGCGGGGTGACTATGGCTACACCTTC. It specifies CASSYSRGDYGYTF. The chain combines TRBV6-5 with TRBJ1-2, with D unclear. The CDR3 loop spans 14 amino acids. Germline CDR1 and CDR2: MNHEY and SVGAGI. Trimming stripped 0 bases from V and 3 bases from J, with 8 bases between.

This clone turned up a few times. The J gene is TRBJ2-4, the V gene TRBV27, with 8 positions matching TRBD1. Germline loops: CDR1 MNHEY, CDR2 SMNVEV (reference sequence). V was clipped by 2 bases and J by 3 bases; unmatched bases: 9. The CDR3 sequence is 17 residues long. The CDR3 coding sequence is TGTGCCAGCAGTTTAAAACCGGGACAGGTGGGCAAAAACATTCAGTACTTC. Amino acids: CASSLKPGQVGKNIQYF.

Worth noting for this clone: At one of its ends the junction is not consistent with the germline gene, which may arise from a read error. The V and J genes are TRBV28 and TRBJ2-2, with 7 nucleotides matching TRBD1. This CDR3 is 15 amino acids long. Germline V gene sequence: CDR1 MDHEN, CDR2 SYDVKM. As DNA, the CDR3 is TGTGCCAGCGGAAGCGGACAGGCCTTTACCGCGGAGCTGTTTTTT. It translates to CASGSGQAFTAELFF.

The chain couples TRBV20-1 to TRBJ2-7; D possibly corresponds to TRBD1 (6 bases). Germline CDR1 is DFQATT and CDR2 is SNEGSKA (reference sequence). The CDR3 contains 12 residues. The germline V and J ends were trimmed by 7 bases and 3 bases, with 13 bases remaining between them. This chain's CDR3 is CSGTGQRYEQYF. The CDR3 DNA follows: TGCAGTGGGACGGGACAACGCTACGAGCAGTACTTC.

This clone was counted many times. The V and J genes are TRBV20-1 and TRBJ2-3; TRBD2 matches 8 bases. Germline CDR1 DFQATT, CDR2 SNEGSKA (reference sequence). Trimming at V came to 1 base and at J to 2 bases, leaving 5 bases not matched to a gene. This CDR3 region has 15 residues. CDR3: CSARVPGRVTDTQYF. The CDR3 DNA follows: TGCAGTGCTAGAGTACCCGGGAGGGTCACAGATACGCAGTATTTT.

As for this clone: A read error is possible here, since a much larger clone lies one base away. The CDR3: CASSYRRTWTYGYTF. CDR3 sequence (DNA): TGTGCCAGCAGTTATAGACGGACATGGACCTATGGCTACACCTTC. The chain recombines TRBV6-6 with TRBJ1-2; tentatively, D is TRBD1 (5 bases). Per the germline V gene, CDR1 is MNHNY and CDR2 is SVGAGI (reference sequence). The CDR3 loop spans 15 amino acids. Trimming stripped 3 bases from V and 4 bases from J, with 15 bases between.

This clone was detected many times. The rearrangement links TRBV6-2 or TRBV6-3 to TRBJ2-1, with 8 positions matching TRBD2. Per germline, CDR1 MNHEY and CDR2 SVGEGT. Trimming took 6 bases from V and 4 from J; bases not matched to a gene: 8. This CDR3 region has 15 residues. The CDR3 is CASRSSGYSYNEQFF. In DNA form, the CDR3 reads TGTGCCAGCAGGTCTAGCGGGTATAGTTACAATGAGCAGTTCTTC.

Of note for this clone: A much larger clone lies a single base off, so this may be a read error. The same CDR3 is also encoded by other DNA sequences in this sample. As DNA, the CDR3 is TGTGCCAGCGGACTATCCAGCAGCATTGGCGGGGAGCTGTTTTTT. It codes for CASGLSSSIGGELFF. V usage is TRBV7-6 and J usage is TRBJ2-2; D perhaps matches TRBD2 (6 bases). This CDR3 region has 15 residues. The germline V gene encodes CDR1 SGHVS and CDR2 FNYEAQ. V shed 8 bases and J shed 7 bases, with 20 bases lying between them.

The chain combines TRBV28 with TRBJ2-2; 9 nucleotides agree with TRBD2. Germline-derived CDR1 and CDR2 are MDHEN and SYDVKM. The J segment lost 4 bases and the V segment lost 1 base, leaving 4 bases of the junction unmatched. The CDR3 has 16 amino acids. DNA of the CDR3: TGTGCCAGCAGTTTATTGCAGCGGGAGGTCACCGGGGAGCTGTTTTTT. It codes for CASSLLQREVTGELFF.

The chain couples TRBV20-1 to TRBJ1-5; weak D call: TRBD1 (5 bases). There are 14 residues in the CDR3. Trimming shortened V by 1 base and J by 7 bases, and 14 bases separated the two germline ends. The germline V gene encodes CDR1 DFQATT and CDR2 SNEGSKA (reference sequence). CDR3 sequence: CSARVGGGGQPQHF. CDR3 bases: TGCAGTGCTAGAGTGGGGGGAGGAGGACAGCCCCAGCATTTT.

This clone showed up just a few times. The J gene is TRBJ2-7, the V gene TRBV11-2; no firm D call. CDR1 and CDR2 (germline): SGHAT, FQNNGV. Trimming removed 3 bases from V and 7 bases from J, with 10 bases in between. The CDR3 is 12 residues long. The CDR3 DNA is TGTGCCAGCAGCTTGGCGTTGGGGGAGCAGTACTTC. Protein: CASSLALGEQYF.

In its sample, this clone ranks as medium-sized. The V and J genes are TRBV18 and TRBJ1-6, with D hard to call. The ends were cut back, 5 bases at V and 0 bases at J, with 5 bases in the middle. Germline CDR1 KGHSH, CDR2 LQKENI. This CDR3 is built from 14 residues. The CDR3 bases are TGTGCCAGCTCAAAAAGCTCCTATAATTCACCCCTCCACTTT. This translates into CASSKSSYNSPLHF.

This clone was observed at least ten times. V usage is TRBV5-1 and J usage is TRBJ1-1; possibly TRBD1 for D (6 bases). The CDR3 is made up of 15 amino acids. Germline CDR1 SGHRS, CDR2 YFSETQ. With 0 bases removed from V and 4 bases from J, the gap between germline ends came to 13 bases. The CDR3 nucleotides are TGCGCCAGCAGCTTGGTGGCAGGGGAAGGCACTGAAGCTTTCTTT. This gives the protein CASSLVAGEGTEAFF.

This clone was seen only once. At one of its ends the junction is not consistent with the germline gene, which may arise from a read error. This chain connects TRBV18 to TRBJ2-7, with a tentative D call TRBD2 (5 bases). The CDR3 covers 15 residues. Germline lookup yields CDR1 KGHSH and CDR2 LQKENI. The CDR3 protein is CASSPSREGLHEQYF. CDR3 bases: TGTGCCAGCTCACCGTCACGCGAGGGATTACACGAGCAGTATTTC.

The V call is TRBV20-1, the J call TRBJ2-1; a possible D gene is TRBD1 (5 bases). V was pared by 0 bases and J by 1 base, with 16 bases between. Germline V gives CDR1 DFQATT, CDR2 SNEGSKA (reference sequence). The CDR3 consists of 17 residues. The CDR3 DNA sequence: TGCAGTGCTAGAGACCAATGGGGTCAGGGTTCCTACAATGAGCAGTTCTTC. Protein product: CSARDQWGQGSYNEQFF.

This clone was counted at least ten times. The chain recombines TRBV19 with TRBJ2-2, with 7 positions matching TRBD1. The CDR3 spans 15 residues. CDR1 is LNHDA and CDR2 is SQIVND in the germline V gene (reference sequence). Trimming took 6 bases from V and 4 from J; bases not matched to a gene: 8. The CDR3 nucleotides read TGTGCCAGTAGCCCGACAGGGTCAGGCACCGGGGAGCTGTTTTTT. Encoded protein: CASSPTGSGTGELFF.

Note on this clone: A much larger clone differs by one base, so this may be a read error. Other DNA variants within this sample encode the same CDR3. This chain joins TRBV6-2 or TRBV6-3 and TRBJ2-1; 11 bases fit TRBD2. The CDR3 has 15 amino acids. V lost 6 bases and J lost 7; bases outside the gene matches: 8. Looked up from germline, CDR1 is MNHEY and CDR2 is SVGEGT. This chain's CDR3 is CASSFLAGGHNEQFF. The CDR3 DNA is TGTGCCAGCAGCTTTCTAGCGGGGGGTCATAATGAGCAGTTCTTC.

This clone was observed a handful of times. The J gene is TRBJ1-1, the V gene TRBV6-1; tentative D call: TRBD1 (5 bases). Between the trimmed V and J ends, which lost 5 bases and 3 bases, there was a span of 19 bases. The germline V gene has CDR1 MNHNS and CDR2 SASEGT. This CDR3 has 16 residues. This chain's CDR3 is CASSNIGGGWYTEAFF. The CDR3 bases are TGTGCCAGCAGTAATATAGGTGGGGGTTGGTACACTGAAGCTTTCTTT.

This clone turned up a few times. The V gene is TRBV4-2, the J gene TRBJ1-2; the match to TRBD1 covers 9 bases. This CDR3 has 14 residues. Germline assignment: CDR1 LGHNA and CDR2 YNFKEQ. After removal of 3 bases from V and 2 bases from J, the junction contained 1 base not matched to a gene. DNA for the CDR3: TGTGCCAGCAGCCATGACAGGGGGAACTATGGCTACACCTTC. Translated: CASSHDRGNYGYTF.

This clone was detected many times. V and J are TRBV6-1 and TRBJ2-5; TRBD2 might be the D (5 bases). The CDR3 runs to 14 residues. Germline lookup yields CDR1 MNHNS and CDR2 SASEGT. The V and J ends lost 6 bases and 4 bases respectively, with 15 bases between them. CDR3 amino acids: CASRAYEGGETQYF. DNA for the CDR3: TGTGCCAGCAGAGCTTACGAGGGCGGAGAGACCCAGTACTTC.

Many counts were recorded for this clone. Additional DNA sequences in this sample encode the identical CDR3. V is TRBV27 and J is TRBJ1-6, with D tentatively TRBD1 (6 bases). This CDR3 is 13 amino acids long. The germline V gene encodes CDR1 MNHEY and CDR2 SMNVEV (reference sequence). V lost 8 bases and J lost 14, with 19 bases in between. The CDR3 sequence: CASLGAASPTLHF. In nucleotides, the CDR3 is TGTGCCAGCCTGGGGGCCGCTTCCCCGACCCTCCACTTT.

This clone occurred a few times. The chain joins TRBV6-2 or TRBV6-3 to TRBJ2-7; D may be TRBD1 (6 bases). The CDR3 has 16 amino acids. The V gene's germline CDR1 is MNHEY and CDR2 SVGEGT. Deletions cut 8 bases from V and 3 bases from J, with 23 bases between. The CDR3: CASASYRTGYIYEQYF. The CDR3 DNA reads as TGTGCCAGCGCCTCATACCGTACAGGGTACATCTACGAGCAGTACTTC.

This chain joins TRBV5-1 and TRBJ2-7, with 12 bases matching TRBD2. The CDR3 extends over 15 amino acids. Germline V CDR1 and CDR2: SGHRS, YFSETQ. V was clipped by 3 bases and J by 4 bases; unmatched bases: 5. The CDR3 reads CASSWVGTSGYEQYF. The DNA of the CDR3 is TGCGCCAGCAGCTGGGTCGGGACTAGCGGGTACGAGCAGTACTTC.

Here the CDR3 reads CAIRTSGDEQYF. CDR3 in DNA: TGTGCCATCAGGACTAGCGGCGACGAGCAGTACTTC. V is TRBV10-3 and J is TRBJ2-7, with TRBD2 matching 9 bases. From germline, CDR1 is ENHRY and CDR2 SYGVKD. Trimming cost V 6 bases and J 5 bases; bases outside gene matches: 2. The CDR3 consists of 12 residues.

This clone was seen many times. The V and J genes are TRBV3-1 and TRBJ2-7; D is unresolved. V lost 3 bases to trimming and J lost 7 bases, with 13 bases between them. Germline values: CDR1 LGHDT, CDR2 YNNKEL (reference sequence). This CDR3 has 13 residues. CDR3 residues: CASSQVALGEQYF. CDR3 DNA sequence: TGTGCCAGCAGCCAGGTAGCCCTGGGGGAGCAGTACTTC.

For this clone: The junction shows a germline mismatch at one end, possibly a read error. The chain has TRBV6-1 and TRBJ2-7, with 7 bases identical to TRBD1. From germline, CDR1 is MNHNS and CDR2 SASEGT. The CDR3 spans 14 residues. The CDR3 reads CASSWDSGDYDQYF. CDR3 bases: TGTGCCAGCAGTTGGGACAGTGGAGACTACGATCAGTACTTC.

The sample holds many counts of this clone. The CDR3 DNA reads TGTGCCAGCAGCCGGGACAGCCTCTCCCAAAAGCATTTT. This encodes CASSRDSLSQKHF. The rearrangement links TRBV12-3 or TRBV12-4 to TRBJ1-5; 7 bases line up with TRBD1. The length of the CDR3 is 13 residues. Trimming cost V 6 bases and J 14 bases; bases outside gene matches: 13.

This clone was observed a handful of times. The chain links TRBV6-1 to TRBJ2-1; 13 bases agree with TRBD2. J gave up 12 bases and V 2 bases, and 4 bases lay outside the gene matches. Germline CDR1 MNHNS, CDR2 SASEGT. The CDR3 is 14 amino acids. CDR3 nucleotides: TGTGCCAGCAGTGAAATACTAGCGGGAGGGTTGCAGTTCTTC. Translating gives CASSEILAGGLQFF.

This sequence joins TRBV20-1 and TRBJ2-3; 8 positions agree with TRBD1. The CDR3 loop spans 15 amino acids. With 2 bases clipped from V and 3 bases from J, the junction kept 7 bases outside the gene matches. Germline V gene sequence: CDR1 DFQATT, CDR2 SNEGSKA (reference sequence). The CDR3 loop is CSARSDRGATDTQYF. The CDR3 nucleotides read TGCAGTGCTAGATCCGACAGGGGTGCAACAGATACGCAGTATTTT.

The chain links TRBV24-1 to TRBJ1-1, with a tentative D call TRBD1 (6 bases). This CDR3 region has 11 residues. Germline loops: CDR1 KGHDR, CDR2 SFDVKD. Deletions cut 8 bases from V and 5 bases from J, with 8 bases between. The CDR3, as DNA: TGTGCCACCACACAGGGTACTGAAGCTTTCTTT. Translation: CATTQGTEAFF.